This T cell receptor (beta chain) was identified during a study of cytomegalovirus exposure and HLA in healthy donors. After removal of 5 bases from V and 5 bases from J, the junction contained 11 bases not matched to a gene. The CDR3 is 16 amino acids. CDR1 and CDR2 (germline): SGHAT, FQDESV (reference sequence). 13 Jbeta primers and 60 Vbeta primers were used for the PCR. Sequenced by immunoSEQ multiplex PCR; TCRdb stores in-frame clones only, minus some. The data contain 220,000 or so clones, 75% to 90% of them seen just once; the ten biggest clones take up around 3%. The study, taken as a whole, reports: Analysis was carried out at a later point, and it linked a missense DCLRE1C variant to TCR beta V- and J-gene trimming. The classifier was said to identify cytomegalovirus status with high specificity and sensitivity. The authors enumerated roughly 160 TCR beta chains as linked to cytomegalovirus. Within an earlier analysis, most TCR beta V segments proved productive either about 90% or about 30% of the time.

Of note for this clone: Its target is unknown.

J is TRBJ2-2 and V is TRBV11-1; 7 bases agree with TRBD1. This sequence originates from a woman in her thirties or forties in good health and CMV-seronegative. Sequenced sample: PBMCs. CDR3 nucleotides: TGTGCCAGCAGCGTCCGGGACAGTAAACGGACCGGGGAGCTGTTTTTT. Protein sequence: CASSVRDSKRTGELFF.